A single T cell receptor (beta chain) is shown here with its context. The antigen is unknown. Overall study findings and caveats: Tumor memory CD4+ T cell TCR gene usage was found to cluster with blood and lymph node memory CD4+ cells and with lymph node naive CD4+ cells. The larger-cohort validation was restricted to a single TCR beta V-J rearrangement rather than whole repertoires.

Memory CD4+ cells were defined as CD4+CD45RO+CD25-. CDR3 length: 15 residues. Germline V gene data show CDR1 as MNHEY and CDR2 as SVGAGI. V lost 0 bases and J lost 1, with 10 bases in between. Full-length variable regions came from constant-region reverse primers plus semi-nested Nested Universal Primer A PCR. TCRdb re-analysed the 5' RACE reads in MiXCR, keeping a single row per CDR3 protein. The sample yields roughly 45,000 distinct CDR3 sequences, around 30% seen once. This TCR was sampled from a female donor with breast cancer. The sample taken for sequencing was tumor-infiltrating memory CD4+ T cells sorted from the breast tumor. Subset of the sample: memory CD4+ T cells, CD4+CD45RO+CD25-. This chain joins TRBV6-5 and TRBJ2-7; perhaps TRBD1 as D (6 bases). The CDR3 region has the DNA TGTGCCAGCAGTTACTCTAGCAGGGGATCCTACGAGCAGTACTTC. As protein: CASSYSSRGSYEQYF.